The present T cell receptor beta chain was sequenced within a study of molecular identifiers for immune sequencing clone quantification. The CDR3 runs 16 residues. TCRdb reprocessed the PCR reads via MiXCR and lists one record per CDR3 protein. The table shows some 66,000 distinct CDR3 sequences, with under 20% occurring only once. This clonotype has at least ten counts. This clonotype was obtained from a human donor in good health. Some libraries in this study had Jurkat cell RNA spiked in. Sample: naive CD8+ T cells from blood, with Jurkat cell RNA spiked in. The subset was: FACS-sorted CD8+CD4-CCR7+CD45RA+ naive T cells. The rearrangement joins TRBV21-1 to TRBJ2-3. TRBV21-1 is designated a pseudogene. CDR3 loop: CARVFVRHRGTDTQYF. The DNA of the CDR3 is TGTGCCAGGGTGTTTGTGAGACACCGAGGCACAGATACGCAGTATTTT.